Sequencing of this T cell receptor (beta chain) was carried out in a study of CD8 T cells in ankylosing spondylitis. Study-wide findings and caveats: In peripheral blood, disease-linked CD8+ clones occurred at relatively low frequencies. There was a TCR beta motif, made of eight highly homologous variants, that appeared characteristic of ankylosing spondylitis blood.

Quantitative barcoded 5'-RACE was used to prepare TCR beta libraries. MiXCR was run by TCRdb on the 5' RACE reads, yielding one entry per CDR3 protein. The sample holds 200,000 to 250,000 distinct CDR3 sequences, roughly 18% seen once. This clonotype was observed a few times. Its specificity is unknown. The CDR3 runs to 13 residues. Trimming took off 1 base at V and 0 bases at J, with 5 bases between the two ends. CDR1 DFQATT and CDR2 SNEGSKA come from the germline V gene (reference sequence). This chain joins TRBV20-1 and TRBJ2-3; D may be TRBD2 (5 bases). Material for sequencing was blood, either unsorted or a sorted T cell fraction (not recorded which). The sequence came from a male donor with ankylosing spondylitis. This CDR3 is CSARGTSTDTQYF. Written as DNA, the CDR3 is TGCAGTGCTAGAGGGACTAGCACAGATACGCAGTATTTT.